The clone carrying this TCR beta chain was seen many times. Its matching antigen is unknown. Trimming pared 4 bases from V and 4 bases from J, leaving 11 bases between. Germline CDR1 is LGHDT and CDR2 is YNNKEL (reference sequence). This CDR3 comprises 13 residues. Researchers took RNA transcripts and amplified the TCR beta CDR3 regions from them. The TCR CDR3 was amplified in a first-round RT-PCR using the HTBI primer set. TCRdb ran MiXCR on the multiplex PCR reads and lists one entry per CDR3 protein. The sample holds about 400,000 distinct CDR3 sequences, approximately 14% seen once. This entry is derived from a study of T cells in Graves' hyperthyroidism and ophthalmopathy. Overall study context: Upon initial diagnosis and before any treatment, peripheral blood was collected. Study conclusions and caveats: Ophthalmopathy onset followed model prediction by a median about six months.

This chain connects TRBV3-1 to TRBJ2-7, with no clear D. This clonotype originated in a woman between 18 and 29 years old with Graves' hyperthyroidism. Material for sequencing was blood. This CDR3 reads CASSPSPEYEQYF. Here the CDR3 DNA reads TGTGCCAGCAGCCCGTCTCCAGAATACGAGCAGTACTTC.